The sequence of this TCR beta chain was determined in a study of blood T cell repertoires in COVID-19. This clone was seen just once. Generated by immunoSEQ multiplex PCR, the TCRdb table keeps only in-frame clones and is missing some. Seen here are 190,000 or so clones, 70% to 90% observed once, and the top ten hold approximately 0.99%. The CDR3 consists of 13 residues. The ends were cut back, 8 bases at V and 6 bases at J, with 16 bases in the middle. The germline V gene encodes CDR1 MDHEN and CDR2 SYDVKM. The chain employs TRBV28 and TRBJ2-5; D is uncertain. The receptor comes from a man aged 60 to 69 with COVID-19, enrolled during active disease. The sample taken for sequencing was peripheral blood. CDR3 sequence (DNA): TGTGCCAGCCTCAAGCCCTCCACGCAGACCCAGTACTTC. Translating gives CASLKPSTQTQYF.